This T cell receptor beta chain appears in the sequencing data of a study of early T cells in non-severe SARS-CoV-2 infection. The table lists this clonotype with a few counts. Its specificity is not known. V shed 5 bases and J shed 6 bases, with 17 bases lying between them. CDR1 and CDR2 from the germline V gene are LGHNT and FRNRAP. CDR3 length equals 16 residues. Via MiXCR, TCRdb re-called the 5' RACE reads, giving one row per CDR3 protein. Here the sample spans about 67,000 distinct CDR3 sequences, approximately 10% being singletons. General study findings and limits: Matching results from VDJdb favored anti-spike CD8 responses, leaving private and CD4 specificities undetected.

Sequences were obtained from whole blood. The sequence came from an adult who was a healthcare worker with PCR-confirmed SARS-CoV-2 infection or an uninfected control (not recorded which). The V and J genes are TRBV12-5 and TRBJ1-6; TRBD1 is a possible D gene (5 bases). The CDR3 here is CASGLHRLGANSPLHF. CDR3 DNA: TGTGCTAGTGGTCTCCACAGACTCGGGGCTAATTCACCCCTCCACTTT.